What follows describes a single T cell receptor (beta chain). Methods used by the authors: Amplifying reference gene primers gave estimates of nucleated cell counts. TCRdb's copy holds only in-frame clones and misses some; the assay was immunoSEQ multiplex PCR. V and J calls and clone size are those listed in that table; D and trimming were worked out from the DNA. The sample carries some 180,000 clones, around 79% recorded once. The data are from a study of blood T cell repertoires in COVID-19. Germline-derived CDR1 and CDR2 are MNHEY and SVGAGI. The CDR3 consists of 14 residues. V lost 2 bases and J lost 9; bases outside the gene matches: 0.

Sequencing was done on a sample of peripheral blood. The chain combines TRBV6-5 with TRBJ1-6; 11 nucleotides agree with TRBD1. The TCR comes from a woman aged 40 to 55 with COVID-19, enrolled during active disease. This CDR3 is CASSYGTGGSPLHF. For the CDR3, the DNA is TGTGCCAGCAGTTACGGGACAGGGGGTTCACCCCTCCACTTT.